The rows below give T cell receptor beta chains drawn from one sample of a study of blood T cell repertoires in COVID-19. This table comes from immunoSEQ multiplex PCR, and its TCRdb copy is limited to in-frame clones, with some not included. The repertoire holds about 320,000 clones, with 75% to 90% as singletons. Sequencing was performed on PBMCs or T cells enriched from blood (not recorded which). These TCRs come from a man aged 55 to 69 who had recovered from COVID-19. The CDR3 runs from the conserved cysteine through the conserved F or W. A D gene is named only where the DNA matches it firmly. For some rows the clone size is stated as once, few or many, or as a class when expanded; others skip it.

TRBD1,TRBJ2-7,TRBV5-1,20,NA,TGCGCCAGCAGCTTGGAGGGGGACAGGGGTACCGGGACTAGAGACTACGAGCAGTACTTC,CASSLEGDRGTGTRDYEQYF
TRBD2,TRBJ2-2,TRBV24-1,16,NA,TGTGCCACCAGTGATTTGGGGGGGGCGAACACCGGGGAGCTGTTTTTT,CATSDLGGANTGELFF
NA,TRBJ1-1,TRBV6-5,15,NA,TGTGCCAGCAGACCCGAATGGGGAGTGGTAACTGAAGCTTTCTTT,CASRPEWGVVTEAFF
NA,TRBJ2-7,TRBV30,11,few,TGTGCCTGGGACCCCGGGAATCGGCAGTACTTC,CAWDPGNRQYF
NA,TRBJ1-1,TRBV7-2,16,few,TGTGCCAGCAGCTTATTCTCTCAGGGAATAGGAACTGAAGCTTTCTTT,CASSLFSQGIGTEAFF
TRBD1,TRBJ1-2,TRBV5-1,15,NA,TGCGCCAGCAGCTATGGACAGGGGGCGAACTATGGCTACACCTTC,CASSYGQGANYGYTF
NA,TRBJ2-7,TRBV5-4,13,NA,TGTGCCAGCAGCTGGACTGCATCCTACGAGCAGTACTTC,CASSWTASYEQYF
NA,TRBJ1-1,TRBV28,14,NA,TGTGCCAGCAATTCGGGAACAGACGACACTGAAGCTTTCTTT,CASNSGTDDTEAFF
NA,TRBJ2-1,TRBV24-1,11,NA,TGTGCCACCAGGGAAGAGGGTGAGCAGTTCTTC,CATREEGEQFF
NA,TRBJ2-3,TRBV6-4,15,NA,TGTGCCAGCAGCTACCGAGCGACCCTGGCAGATACGCAGTATTTT,CASSYRATLADTQYF
TRBD2,TRBJ2-7,TRBV5-1,15,NA,TGCGCCAGCAGCTTGGTAGTAGCGGGGACCTACGAGCAGTACTTC,CASSLVVAGTYEQYF
TRBD1,TRBJ1-6,TRBV6-6,14,NA,TGTGCCAGCAGAACGGACAGGGCGAGCTCACCCCTCCACTTT,CASRTDRASSPLHF
NA,TRBJ2-3,TRBV7-2,17,NA,TGTGCCAGCAGCTCCCATGGGGCCGCGACCGCGAAAAATACGCAGTATTTT,CASSSHGAATAKNTQYF
NA,TRBJ1-3,TRBV2,15,NA,TGTGCCAGCAGTGAGAGGGGGTCCACTGGAAACACCATATATTTT,CASSERGSTGNTIYF
TRBD1,TRBJ2-1,TRBV4-3,22,NA,TGCGCCAGCAGCCACCTTAGGGGGTGGGACAGGGATTACTTGAGCTCCTACAATGAGCAGTTCTTC,CASSHLRGWDRDYLSSYNEQFF
NA,TRBJ2-5,TRBV5-1,17,NA,TGCGCCAGCAGCTTGACAACGGGGACTCAACACGGGGAGACCCAGTACTTC,CASSLTTGTQHGETQYF
NA,TRBJ2-3,TRBV19,16,few,TGTGCCAGTAGTAGGGGACAACTTAACCAGGGGGGTACGCAGTATTTT,CASSRGQLNQGGTQYF
NA,TRBJ1-6,TRBV9,16,NA,TGTGCCAGCAGCGCAGGGGCTATGGACTATAATTCACCCCTCCACTTT,CASSAGAMDYNSPLHF
TRBD1,TRBJ1-6,TRBV7-2,16,NA,TGTGCCAGCAGACCAGAGGCGGGACAGACTAATTCACCCCTCCACTTT,CASRPEAGQTNSPLHF
NA,TRBJ2-2,TRBV7-3,14,NA,TGTGCCAGCAGCCTGGGGAGACCCACCGGGGAGCTGTTTTTT,CASSLGRPTGELFF
NA,TRBJ2-2,TRBV6-5,14,NA,TGTGCCAGCAGTTACTTAACGAACACCGGGGAGCTGTTTTTT,CASSYLTNTGELFF
NA,TRBJ2-5,TRBV21-1,12,NA,TGTGCCAGCAGCAAAAGACAGTGGGCCCAGTACTTC,CASSKRQWAQYF
NA,TRBJ1-2,TRBV18,12,NA,TGTGCCAGCTCAACAGGGAGGGATGGCTACACCTTC,CASSTGRDGYTF
NA,TRBJ1-5,TRBV19,18,NA,TGTGCCAGTAGTATAGTCCTGACACTTGAATATAGCAATCAGCCCCAGCATTTT,CASSIVLTLEYSNQPQHF
TRBD2,TRBJ2-3,TRBV12-3/TRBV12-4,13,once,TGTGCCAGCAGTTTTTTGGCGGGAGGGACGCAGTATTTT,CASSFLAGGTQYF
NA,TRBJ2-3,TRBV9,16,NA,TGTGCCAGCAGCGTAGGAGGGTCGATGGCCACAGATACGCAGTATTTT,CASSVGGSMATDTQYF
TRBD2,TRBJ2-1,TRBV18,15,once,TGTGCCAGCTCACAACTAGCGGGAGGGTACAATGAGCAGTTCTTC,CASSQLAGGYNEQFF
NA,TRBJ2-1,TRBV14,15,NA,TGTGCCAGCAGCCTCCGACAGCACTTCTACAATGAGCAGTTCTTC,CASSLRQHFYNEQFF
TRBD2,TRBJ2-1,TRBV24-1,15,NA,TGTGCCACCAGTGTCGGGACTAGCGGGAAGGATGAGCAGTTCTTC,CATSVGTSGKDEQFF
TRBD2,TRBJ2-3,TRBV2,17,NA,TGTGCCAGCAGTCCCGGGACTAGCGGGCCTAAGAGGGATACGCAGTATTTT,CASSPGTSGPKRDTQYF
TRBD1,TRBJ2-7,TRBV10-3,15,NA,TGTGCCACCCTGGAACTCGAGACAGGGGTCCACGAGCAGTACTTC,CATLELETGVHEQYF
TRBD2,TRBJ2-1,TRBV5-5,18,NA,TGTGCCAGCAGCCTCAACTATCTACTAGCGGGGAACTACAATGAGCAGTTCTTC,CASSLNYLLAGNYNEQFF
TRBD2,TRBJ2-1,TRBV7-3,15,few,TGTGCCAGCAGCTTACTAGCGGACTCCTACAATGAGCAGTTCTTC,CASSLLADSYNEQFF
TRBD1,TRBJ1-5,TRBV6-5,14,NA,TGTGCCAGCAGTTTAACAGGGGGCAGTCAGCCCCAGCATTTT,CASSLTGGSQPQHF
TRBD1,TRBJ1-4,TRBV5-1,17,NA,TGCGCCAGCAGCCGGAAAGGCCAGACAGGGATCGGTGAAAAACTGTTTTTT,CASSRKGQTGIGEKLFF
NA,TRBJ2-1,TRBV6-1,15,NA,TGTGCCAGCAGTGAGCAGGCAGGGTCCTACAATGAGCAGTTCTTC,CASSEQAGSYNEQFF
TRBD1,TRBJ1-1,TRBV9,16,NA,TGTGCCAGCAGCTTACTAAGTAAGGGGGCTTTCACTGAAGCTTTCTTT,CASSLLSKGAFTEAFF
TRBD1,TRBJ2-7,TRBV2,14,NA,TGTGCCAGCAGCAGGGAACAGGGGGCTTACGAGCAGTACTTC,CASSREQGAYEQYF
TRBD2,TRBJ2-7,TRBV4-1,18,NA,TGCGCCAGCAGCCAAGAGGGGAGGGGCCCGGACGGAACCTACGAGCAGTACTTC,CASSQEGRGPDGTYEQYF
TRBD2,TRBJ2-5,TRBV18,17,NA,TGTGCCAGCTCACCAGGGAGAGAGCGGGGGTACCAAGAGACCCAGTACTTC,CASSPGRERGYQETQYF
NA,TRBJ1-3,TRBV19,15,NA,TGTGCCAGTAAAACCCCCGGGATCTCTGGAAACACCATATATTTT,CASKTPGISGNTIYF
NA,TRBJ1-2,TRBV28,13,NA,TGTGCCAGCACCCTACAGGTTCACTATGGCTACACCTTC,CASTLQVHYGYTF
NA,TRBJ2-7,TRBV2,12,NA,TGTGCCAGCAGCCGAGAGTCCGGGGAGCAGTACTTC,CASSRESGEQYF
TRBD1,TRBJ1-1,TRBV27,16,NA,TGTGCCAGCAGTTCTATATCCAGGGGGCGGAGGGCTGAAGCTTTCTTT,CASSSISRGRRAEAFF
NA,TRBJ2-4,TRBV5-1,15,NA,TGCGCCAGCAGCTTGGAGTGGGACTCCAAAAACATTCAGTACTTC,CASSLEWDSKNIQYF
NA,TRBJ1-2,TRBV7-9,15,NA,TGTGCCAGCAGCTTAGGACAGACAGTCTACTATGGCTACACCTTC,CASSLGQTVYYGYTF
NA,TRBJ1-1,TRBV19,14,NA,TGTGCCAGTAGTACGCGGGGGGCTAACACTGAAGCTTTCTTT,CASSTRGANTEAFF
TRBD2,TRBJ2-3,TRBV5-1,15,NA,TGCGCCAGCAGCCCCCAAGCGGGAGTTGGAGATACGCAGTATTTT,CASSPQAGVGDTQYF
TRBD1,TRBJ1-1,TRBV6-2/TRBV6-3,17,once,TGTGCCAGCAGTTCCGCCCCGGGACAGTCTCACCACACTGAAGCTTTCTTT,CASSSAPGQSHHTEAFF
TRBD2,TRBJ2-7,TRBV27,14,NA,TGTGCCAGCAGTTTGACTAGCGGACGGTCCGAGCAGTACTTC,CASSLTSGRSEQYF
NA,TRBJ1-2,TRBV10-3,14,NA,TGTGCCATCAGTGAGTCGGGGGGAAACTATGGCTACACCTTC,CAISESGGNYGYTF
TRBD1,TRBJ1-6,TRBV4-2,14,NA,TGTGCCAGCAGCCCCGGACAGGAATATTCACCCCTCCACTTT,CASSPGQEYSPLHF
TRBD1,TRBJ2-1,TRBV7-9,15,NA,TGTGCCAGCAGTCGGACAGGGGGCTCCTACAATGAGCAGTTCTTC,CASSRTGGSYNEQFF
NA,TRBJ2-3,TRBV7-2,17,once,TGTGCCAGCAGCTTAGAGTCGATAGCGGTTAGCACAGATACGCAGTATTTT,CASSLESIAVSTDTQYF
TRBD2,TRBJ2-7,TRBV6-5,16,once,TGTGCCAGCAGTTACCTAGCTAGCGGGAGTTCCTACGAGCAGTACTTC,CASSYLASGSSYEQYF
TRBD1,TRBJ1-1,TRBV5-1,14,once,TGCGCCAGCAGCTACGAGGGGGCGAACACTGAAGCTTTCTTT,CASSYEGANTEAFF
NA,TRBJ2-1,TRBV18,15,NA,TGTGCCAGCTCCCCATCGACACTCTCCTACAATGAGCAGTTCTTC,CASSPSTLSYNEQFF